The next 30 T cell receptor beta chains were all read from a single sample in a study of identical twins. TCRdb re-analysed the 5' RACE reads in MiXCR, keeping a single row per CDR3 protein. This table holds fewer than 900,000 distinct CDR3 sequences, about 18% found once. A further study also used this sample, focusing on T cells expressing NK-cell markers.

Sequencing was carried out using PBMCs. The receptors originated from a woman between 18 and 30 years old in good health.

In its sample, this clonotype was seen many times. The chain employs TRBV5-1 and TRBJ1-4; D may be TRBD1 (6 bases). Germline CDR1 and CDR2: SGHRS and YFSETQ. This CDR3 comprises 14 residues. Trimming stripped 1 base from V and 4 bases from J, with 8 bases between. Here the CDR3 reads CASSLTGNNEKLFF. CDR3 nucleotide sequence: TGCGCCAGCAGCTTGACAGGGAATAATGAAAAACTGTTTTTT. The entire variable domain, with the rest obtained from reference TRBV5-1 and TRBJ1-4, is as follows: KAGVTQTPRYLIKTRGQQVTLSCSPISGHRSVSWYQQTPGQGLQFLFEYFSETQRNKGNFPGRFSGRQFSNSRSEMNVSTLELGDSALYLCASSLTGNNEKLFFGSGTQLSVL.

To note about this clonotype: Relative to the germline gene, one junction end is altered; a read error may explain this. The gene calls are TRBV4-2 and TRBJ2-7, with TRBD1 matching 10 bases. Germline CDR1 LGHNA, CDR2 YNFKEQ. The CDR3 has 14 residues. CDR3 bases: TGTGCCAGCCGCCAGGGACAGGGGCCCTACGAGCAGTACTTC. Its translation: CASRQGQGPYEQYF.

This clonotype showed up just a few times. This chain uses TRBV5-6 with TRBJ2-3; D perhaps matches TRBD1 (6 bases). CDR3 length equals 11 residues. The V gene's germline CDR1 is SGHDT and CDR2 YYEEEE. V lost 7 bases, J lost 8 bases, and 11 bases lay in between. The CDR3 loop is CASGNRVTQYF. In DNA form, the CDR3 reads TGTGCCAGCGGAAACAGGGTTACGCAGTATTTT.

The CDR3 coding sequence is TGTGCCAGCAGCTTAGCGGGGGTAGCGGGTAACAATGAGCAGTTCTTC. It translates to CASSLAGVAGNNEQFF. The rearrangement joins TRBV7-7 to TRBJ2-1; TRBD2 matches 7 bases. Germline V gives CDR1 SSHAT, CDR2 FNYEAQ (reference sequence). The junction had 7 bases not matched to a gene; V was cut back by 0 bases and J by 5 bases. The CDR3 is 16 amino acids. The full variable domain, with the rest looked up from reference TRBV7-7 and TRBJ2-1, is GAGVSQSPRYKVTKRGQDVTLRCDPISSHATLYWYQQALGQGPEFLTYFNYEAQPDKSGLPSDRFSAERPEGSISTLTIQRTEQRDSAMYRCASSLAGVAGNNEQFFGPGTRLTVL.

CDR3 sequence: CASSTRTGTLRNEQFF. CDR3 nucleotides: TGTGCCAGCAGTACCAGGACCGGGACCCTACGCAATGAGCAGTTCTTC. V usage is TRBV27 and J usage is TRBJ2-1; either TRBD1 or TRBD2 may fit D (5 bases each). CDR1 and CDR2 from the germline V gene are MNHEY and SMNVEV (reference sequence). The CDR3 length is 16 residues. With 5 bases removed from V and 6 bases from J, the gap between germline ends came to 20 bases.

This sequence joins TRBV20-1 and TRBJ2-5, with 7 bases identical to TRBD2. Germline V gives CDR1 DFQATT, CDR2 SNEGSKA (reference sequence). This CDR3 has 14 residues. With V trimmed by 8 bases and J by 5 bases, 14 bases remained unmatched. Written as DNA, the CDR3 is TGCAGTTCCGCGCGGGGGAGGCCAGGGGAGACCCAGTACTTC. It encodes CSSARGRPGETQYF.

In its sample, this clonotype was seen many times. CDR3 sequence reads: CASSLQGDTEAFF. Here the CDR3 DNA reads TGTGCCAGCAGCCTACAGGGTGACACTGAAGCTTTCTTT. The chain employs TRBV5-5 and TRBJ1-1, with D possibly matching TRBD1 (6 bases). The CDR3 consists of 13 residues. V dropped 4 bases and J dropped 3 bases, with 10 bases sitting between them. In germline, CDR1 is SGHKS, CDR2 YYEKEE (reference sequence).

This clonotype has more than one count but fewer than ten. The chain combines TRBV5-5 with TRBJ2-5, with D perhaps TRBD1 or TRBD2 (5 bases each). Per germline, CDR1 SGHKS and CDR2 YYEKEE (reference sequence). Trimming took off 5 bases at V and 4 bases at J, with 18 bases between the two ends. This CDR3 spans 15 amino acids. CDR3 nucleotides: TGTGCCAGCAGGTCCGGGACGGATGAACGAGAGACCCAGTACTTC. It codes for CASRSGTDERETQYF. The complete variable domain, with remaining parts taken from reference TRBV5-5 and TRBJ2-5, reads DAGVTQSPTHLIKTRGQQVTLRCSPISGHKSVSWYQQVLGQGPQFIFQYYEKEERGRGNFPDRFSARQFPNYSSELNVNALLLGDSALYLCASRSGTDERETQYFGPGTRLLVL.

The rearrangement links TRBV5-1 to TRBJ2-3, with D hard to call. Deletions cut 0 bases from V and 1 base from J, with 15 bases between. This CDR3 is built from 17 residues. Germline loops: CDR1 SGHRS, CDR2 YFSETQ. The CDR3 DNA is TGCGCCAGCAGCTTGGGGTTAACGGCAGGTGGCACAGATACGCAGTATTTT. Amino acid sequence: CASSLGLTAGGTDTQYF.

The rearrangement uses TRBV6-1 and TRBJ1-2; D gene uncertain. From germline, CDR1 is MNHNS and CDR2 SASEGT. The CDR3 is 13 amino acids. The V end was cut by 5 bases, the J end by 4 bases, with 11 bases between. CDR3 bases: TGTGCCAGCAGTAAGCAAGACACCTATGGCTACACCTTC. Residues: CASSKQDTYGYTF.

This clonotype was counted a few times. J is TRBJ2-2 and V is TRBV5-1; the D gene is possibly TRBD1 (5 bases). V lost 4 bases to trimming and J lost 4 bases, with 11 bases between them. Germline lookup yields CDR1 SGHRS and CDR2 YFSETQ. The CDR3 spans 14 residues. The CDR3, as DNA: TGCGCCAGCAGCCAGGGTAGTGGCACCGGGGAGCTGTTTTTT. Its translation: CASSQGSGTGELFF.

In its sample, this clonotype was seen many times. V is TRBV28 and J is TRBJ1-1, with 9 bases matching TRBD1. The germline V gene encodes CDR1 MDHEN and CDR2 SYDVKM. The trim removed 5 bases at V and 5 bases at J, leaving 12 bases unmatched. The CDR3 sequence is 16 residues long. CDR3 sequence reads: CASSTPGQGGATEAFF. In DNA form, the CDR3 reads TGTGCCAGCAGTACTCCGGGACAGGGAGGGGCGACTGAAGCTTTCTTT.

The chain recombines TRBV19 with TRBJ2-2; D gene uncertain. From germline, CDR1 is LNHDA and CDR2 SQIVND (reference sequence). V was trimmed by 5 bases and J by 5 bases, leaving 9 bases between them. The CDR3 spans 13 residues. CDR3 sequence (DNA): TGTGCCAGTAGTGGAGCGAGAACCGGGGAGCTGTTTTTT. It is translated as CASSGARTGELFF.

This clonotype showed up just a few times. This CDR3 is CSAAPAGVKDTQYF. The CDR3 region has the DNA TGCAGCGCCGCCCCAGCGGGGGTGAAAGATACGCAGTATTTT. The chain couples TRBV29-1 to TRBJ2-3, with 8 bases aligning to TRBD2. This CDR3 spans 14 amino acids. After removal of 7 bases from V and 5 bases from J, the junction contained 11 bases not matched to a gene. The germline V gene has CDR1 SQVTM and CDR2 ANQGSEA.

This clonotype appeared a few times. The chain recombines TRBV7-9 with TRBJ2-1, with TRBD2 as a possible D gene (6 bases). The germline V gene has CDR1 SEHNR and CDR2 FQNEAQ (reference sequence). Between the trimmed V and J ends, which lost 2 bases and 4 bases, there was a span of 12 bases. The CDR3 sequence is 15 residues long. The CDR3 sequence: CASSLRRTTYNEQFF. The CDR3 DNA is TGTGCCAGCAGCTTAAGGCGGACTACTTACAATGAGCAGTTCTTC.

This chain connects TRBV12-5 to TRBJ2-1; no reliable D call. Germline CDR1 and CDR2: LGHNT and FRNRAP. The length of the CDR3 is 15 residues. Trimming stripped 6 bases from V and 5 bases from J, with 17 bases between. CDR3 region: CASGPGRRTNNEQFF. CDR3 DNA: TGTGCTAGTGGGCCCGGGCGTCGCACCAACAATGAGCAGTTCTTC.

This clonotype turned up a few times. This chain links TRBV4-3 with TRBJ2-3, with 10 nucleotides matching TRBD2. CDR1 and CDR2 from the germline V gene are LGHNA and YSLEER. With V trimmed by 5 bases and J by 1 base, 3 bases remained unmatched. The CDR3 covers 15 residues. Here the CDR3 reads CASSWSGGGTDTQYF. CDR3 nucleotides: TGCGCCAGCAGCTGGAGCGGGGGGGGCACAGATACGCAGTATTTT.

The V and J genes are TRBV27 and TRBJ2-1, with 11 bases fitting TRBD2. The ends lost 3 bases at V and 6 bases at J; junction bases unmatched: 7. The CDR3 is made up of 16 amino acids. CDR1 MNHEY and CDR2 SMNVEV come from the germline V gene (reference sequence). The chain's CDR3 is CASSFGNSGRANEQFF. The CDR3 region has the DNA TGTGCCAGCAGTTTTGGTAATAGCGGGAGGGCCAATGAGCAGTTCTTC.

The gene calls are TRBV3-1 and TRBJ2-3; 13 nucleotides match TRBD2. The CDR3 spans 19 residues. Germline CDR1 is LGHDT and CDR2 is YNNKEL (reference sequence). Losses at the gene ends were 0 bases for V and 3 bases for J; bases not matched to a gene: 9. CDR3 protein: CASSQDPKLAGGQTDTQYF. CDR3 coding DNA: TGTGCCAGCAGCCAAGATCCCAAACTAGCGGGGGGGCAAACAGATACGCAGTATTTT.

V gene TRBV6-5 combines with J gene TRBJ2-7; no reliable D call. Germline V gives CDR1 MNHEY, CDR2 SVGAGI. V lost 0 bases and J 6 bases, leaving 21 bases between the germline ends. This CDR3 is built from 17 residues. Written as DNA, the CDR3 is TGTGCCAGCAGTTACTCGAGTGAGACTCCTTCCCTCTCCGAGCAGTACTTC. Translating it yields CASSYSSETPSLSEQYF.

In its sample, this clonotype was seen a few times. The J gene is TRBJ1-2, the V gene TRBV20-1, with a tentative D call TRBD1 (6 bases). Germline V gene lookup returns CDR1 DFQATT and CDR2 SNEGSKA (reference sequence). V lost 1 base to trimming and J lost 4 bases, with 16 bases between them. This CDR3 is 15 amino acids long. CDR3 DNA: TGCAGTGCTAGAGCTGGGGGGGCGTTGGGCTATGGCTACACCTTC. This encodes CSARAGGALGYGYTF.

The CDR3 DNA reads as TGTGCCACCAGTGATGTTAGGGGCTCGGGCAATGAGCAGTTCTTC. Its translation: CATSDVRGSGNEQFF. The chain carries TRBV24-1 and TRBJ2-1, with D perhaps TRBD1 (5 bases). With 3 bases removed from V and 6 bases from J, the gap between germline ends came to 14 bases. This CDR3 has 15 amino acids. CDR1 is KGHDR, CDR2 SFDVKD, per germline.

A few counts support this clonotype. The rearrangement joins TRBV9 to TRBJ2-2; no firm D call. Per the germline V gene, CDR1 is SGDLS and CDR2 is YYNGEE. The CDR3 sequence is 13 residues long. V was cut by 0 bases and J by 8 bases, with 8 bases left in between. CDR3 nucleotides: TGTGCCAGCAGCGTAGCCGGATCAGGGGAGCTGTTTTTT. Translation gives CASSVAGSGELFF.

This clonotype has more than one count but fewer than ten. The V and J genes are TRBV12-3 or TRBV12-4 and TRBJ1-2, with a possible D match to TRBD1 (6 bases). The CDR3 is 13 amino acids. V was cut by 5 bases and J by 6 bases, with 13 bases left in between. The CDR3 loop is CASSPQGRDGYTF. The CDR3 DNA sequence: TGTGCCAGCAGTCCCCAGGGGCGGGATGGCTACACCTTC.

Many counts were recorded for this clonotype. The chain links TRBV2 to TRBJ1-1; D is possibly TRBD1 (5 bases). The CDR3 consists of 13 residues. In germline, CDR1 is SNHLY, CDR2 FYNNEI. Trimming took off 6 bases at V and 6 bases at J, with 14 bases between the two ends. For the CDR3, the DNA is TGTGCCAGCAGCTGGGACCCTCGGGCTGAAGCTTTCTTT. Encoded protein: CASSWDPRAEAFF.

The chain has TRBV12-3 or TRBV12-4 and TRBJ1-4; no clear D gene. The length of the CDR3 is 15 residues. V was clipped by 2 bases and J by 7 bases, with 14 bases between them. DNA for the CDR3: TGTGCCAGCAGTTTATCTCTCGGCTCTATTGAAAAACTGTTTTTT. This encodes CASSLSLGSIEKLFF.

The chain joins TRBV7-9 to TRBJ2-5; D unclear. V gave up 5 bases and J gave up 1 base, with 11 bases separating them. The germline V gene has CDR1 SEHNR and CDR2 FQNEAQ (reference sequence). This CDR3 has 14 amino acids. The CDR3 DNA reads TGTGCCAGCAGCCCAAAGGCCATCCAAGAGACCCAGTACTTC. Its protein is CASSPKAIQETQYF.

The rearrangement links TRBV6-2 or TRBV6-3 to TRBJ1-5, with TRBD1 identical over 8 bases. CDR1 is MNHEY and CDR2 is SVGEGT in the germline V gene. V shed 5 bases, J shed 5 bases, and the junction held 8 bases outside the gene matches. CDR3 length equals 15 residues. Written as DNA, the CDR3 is TGTGCCAGCAGTCCCCACCGGACAGGGTATCAGCCCCAGCATTTT. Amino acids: CASSPHRTGYQPQHF.

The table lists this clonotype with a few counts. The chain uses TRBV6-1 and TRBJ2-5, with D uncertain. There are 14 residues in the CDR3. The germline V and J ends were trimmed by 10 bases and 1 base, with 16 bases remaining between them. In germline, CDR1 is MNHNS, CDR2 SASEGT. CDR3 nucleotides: TGTGCCACCGCTGATGGGCGCACCCAAGAGACCCAGTACTTC. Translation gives CATADGRTQETQYF.

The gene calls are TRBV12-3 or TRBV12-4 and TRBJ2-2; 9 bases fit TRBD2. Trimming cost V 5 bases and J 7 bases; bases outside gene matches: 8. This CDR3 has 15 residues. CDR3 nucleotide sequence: TGTGCCAGCAGTCCCCTCGCGGGAGGGGGCGGGGAGCTGTTTTTT. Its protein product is CASSPLAGGGGELFF.